Presented here are 9 T cell receptor beta chains from one specimen sequenced in a study of CD8+ T cells in alopecia areata. As the sequencing template, cDNA was produced by extracting RNA and reverse transcribing it. The protocol was immunoSEQ multiplex PCR, while the TCRdb copy is restricted to in-frame clones and leaves out a portion. The table has about 130,000 clones, 58% seen once; the top ten hold approximately 6.5%. This sample comprised CD4+ T cells sorted from blood, obtained at week 0. Every receptor here comes from a human donor with alopecia areata.

This rearrangement joins TRBV10-3 to TRBJ2-7; D remains unclear. This CDR3 region has 12 residues. The V end was cut by 10 bases, the J end by 3 bases, with 13 bases between. Germline V gene sequence: CDR1 ENHRY, CDR2 SYGVKD. In DNA form, the CDR3 reads TGTGCCACCGCACCGTCAATCTACGAGCAGTACTTC. Translated: CATAPSIYEQYF.

V is TRBV30 and J is TRBJ1-2; 10 bases match TRBD1. Looked up from germline, CDR1 is GTSNPN and CDR2 is SVGIG (reference sequence). V shed 3 bases, J shed 0 bases, and the junction held 1 base outside the gene matches. The CDR3 totals 14 residues. The CDR3: CAWRDRGANYGYTF. CDR3 DNA: TGTGCCTGGAGGGACAGGGGGGCTAACTATGGCTACACCTTC.

The chain combines TRBV7-3 with TRBJ2-5, with D possibly being TRBD2 (6 bases). Trimming left V 1 base short and J 2 bases short, with 8 bases between. Germline CDR1 SGHTA, CDR2 FQGTGA. The CDR3 sequence is 14 residues long. In DNA, the CDR3 is TGTGCCAGCAGCTTAAACGGGGGTCAAGAGACCCAGTACTTC. Its translation is CASSLNGGQETQYF.

The table lists this clone with a few counts. The chain joins TRBV5-6 to TRBJ2-1; 10 nucleotides match TRBD2. The V segment lost 1 base and the J segment 4 bases; nucleotides outside the gene matches: 5. The CDR3 contains 16 residues. Germline values: CDR1 SGHDT, CDR2 YYEEEE. The CDR3 DNA reads TGTGCCAGCAGCTTGTTCGGGACTAGCGAATACAATGAGCAGTTCTTC. The encoded protein is CASSLFGTSEYNEQFF.

The chain has TRBV5-1 and TRBJ2-1; D gene ambiguous. Trimming pared 5 bases from V and 4 bases from J, leaving 16 bases between. Germline V gene data show CDR1 as SGHRS and CDR2 as YFSETQ. The CDR3 consists of 15 residues. CDR3 coding DNA: TGCGCCAGCAGTTATCAGGACGTCGGATACAATGAGCAGTTCTTC. It is translated as CASSYQDVGYNEQFF.

The chain combines TRBV7-8 with TRBJ1-5, with D uncertain. Germline loops: CDR1 SGHVS, CDR2 FQNEAQ. Trimming left V 4 bases short and J 2 bases short, with 12 bases between. There are 15 residues in the CDR3. CDR3 sequence reads: CASSSQVWGNQPQHF. The DNA of the CDR3 is TGTGCCAGCAGCTCACAAGTCTGGGGCAATCAGCCCCAGCATTTT.

This clone was found once. The chain uses TRBV11-3 and TRBJ2-1, with TRBD2 matching over 9 bases. CDR1 is SGHNT, CDR2 YENEEA, per germline. CDR3 length: 18 amino acids. Unmatched junction bases numbered 16, after V lost 7 bases and J lost 3 bases. This CDR3 reads CASTPGGGASGIYNEQFF. In DNA, the CDR3 is TGTGCCAGCACCCCAGGGGGAGGGGCTAGCGGGATCTACAATGAGCAGTTCTTC.

The sample holds a few counts of this clone. The V call is TRBV7-2, the J call TRBJ1-3; TRBD1 agrees at 8 bases. V lost 3 bases and J lost 2; bases outside the gene matches: 0. The germline V gene has CDR1 SGHTA and CDR2 FQGNSA. CDR3 length equals 14 residues. CDR3 sequence (DNA): TGTGCCAGCAGCTTGGACAGGGCTGGAAACACCATATATTTT. This gives the protein CASSLDRAGNTIYF. Combining the CDR3 with reference TRBV7-2 and TRBJ1-3 gives the whole variable domain GAGVSQSPSNKVTEKGKDVELRCDPISGHTALYWYRQSLGQGLEFLIYFQGNSAPDKSGLPSDRFSAERTGGSVSTLTIQRTQQEDSAVYLCASSLDRAGNTIYFGEGSWLTVV.

The gene calls are TRBV25-1 and TRBJ1-2; D is unclear. CDR3 length: 12 amino acids. From germline, CDR1 is MGHDK and CDR2 SYGVNS. Trimming cost V 3 bases and J 8 bases, with 10 bases left between them. The CDR3 loop reads CASSDSSWGYTF. DNA for the CDR3: TGTGCCAGCAGTGACTCTTCCTGGGGCTACACCTTC.